This entry is about one TCR beta chain. The data are from a study of PD-L1 blockade in urothelial cancer. The CDR3 sequence is 13 residues long. Germline CDR1 reads SGHRS; CDR2 reads YFSETQ. Trimming left V 3 bases short and J 0 bases short, with 7 bases between. TCRdb keeps only in-frame clones here, not all; method: immunoSEQ multiplex PCR. This table holds some 71,000 clones, 85% found once. Time point here: pretreatment peripheral blood. The sample in question was PBMCs, obtained around atezolizumab (anti-PD-L1) treatment. The clonotype comes from a man aged 35-49 years with urothelial cancer. The V call is TRBV5-1, the J call TRBJ2-7; no firm D call. CDR3 loop: CASSSSNSYEQYF. Written as DNA, the CDR3 is TGCGCCAGCAGCTCCAGTAACTCCTACGAGCAGTACTTC.